Listed below are T cell receptor beta chains from one sample, sequenced in a study of blood T cell repertoires in COVID-19. Some clones are missing from TCRdb's copy, which holds only in-frame ones; the method was immunoSEQ multiplex PCR. The data show approximately 53,000 clones, 70% to 85% seen once. What was sequenced was PBMCs or T cells enriched from blood (not recorded which). The source of these receptors is a woman aged 50 to 65 with acute COVID-19. The CDR3 runs from the conserved cysteine through the conserved F or W. Each record gives: CDR3 protein, CDR3 DNA, D gene, clone size, J gene, V gene. The D gene is left open where the match is weak. Some rows have no size entry. The others give once, few or many, or a class for an expanded clone.

CASSVPGQTQGYTF | TGTGCCAGCAGTGTCCCAGGGCAGACTCAAGGCTACACCTTC | . | . | TRBJ1-2 | TRBV2
CASSKVFNQPQHF | TGTGCCAGCAGCAAAGTCTTTAATCAGCCCCAGCATTTT | . | . | TRBJ1-5 | TRBV21-1
CASSLGATGVHEQYF | TGTGCCAGCAGCTTAGGTGCCACAGGGGTCCACGAGCAGTACTTC | TRBD1 | . | TRBJ2-7 | TRBV11-3
CASSQVRTGKKSSPLHF | TGCGCCAGCAGCCAGGTCCGGACAGGGAAAAAATCCTCACCCCTCCACTTT | TRBD1 | . | TRBJ1-6 | TRBV4-1
CAWTGVSRLGEQYF | TGTGCCTGGACCGGAGTGTCTCGTTTGGGCGAGCAGTACTTC | . | . | TRBJ2-7 | TRBV30
CASSTQGAGEGYTF | TGTGCCAGCAGTACACAGGGGGCGGGCGAGGGCTACACCTTC | TRBD1 | . | TRBJ1-2 | TRBV6-6
CASSARLASDTQYF | TGTGCCAGCAGCGCACGACTAGCATCAGATACGCAGTATTTT | TRBD2 | . | TRBJ2-3 | TRBV9
CASSQGQGNLFGYTF | TGTGCCAGCAGCCAAGGACAGGGGAACTTGTTTGGCTACACCTTC | TRBD1 | few | TRBJ1-2 | TRBV4-2
CASIGDWQETQYF | TGTGCCAGCATCGGAGACTGGCAAGAGACCCAGTACTTC | . | . | TRBJ2-5 | TRBV25-1
CASSGTGNEKLFF | TGTGCCAGCTCCGGGACAGGGAATGAAAAACTGTTTTTT | TRBD1 | . | TRBJ1-4 | TRBV2
CASSLVSPQETQYF | TGTGCCAGCAGCTTAGTTTCCCCACAAGAGACCCAGTACTTC | . | once | TRBJ2-5 | TRBV11-2
CSATTGDGYTF | TGCAGTGCAACAACAGGGGATGGCTACACCTTC | TRBD1 | . | TRBJ1-2 | TRBV20-1
CASSPTGETQYF | TGTGCCAGCAGTCCGACAGGGGAGACCCAGTACTTC | TRBD1 | . | TRBJ2-5 | TRBV14
CASSLEGSGELFF | TGTGCTAGCAGCTTGGAGGGGTCCGGGGAGCTGTTTTTT | . | once | TRBJ2-2 | TRBV7-7
CATSRDPGDEQYF | TGTGCCACCAGCAGAGATCCAGGGGACGAGCAGTACTTC | . | . | TRBJ2-7 | TRBV15
CASSLVTGDYSNQPQHF | TGTGCCAGCAGCTTAGTTACAGGGGATTATAGCAATCAGCCCCAGCATTTT | TRBD1 | few | TRBJ1-5 | TRBV7-2
CASSLDYRHGNQPQHF | TGTGCCAGCAGCTTAGACTACAGGCATGGAAATCAGCCCCAGCATTTT | . | few | TRBJ1-5 | TRBV11-2
CSVERRDRGINEQYF | TGCAGCGTTGAACGTCGGGACAGGGGAATTAACGAGCAGTACTTC | TRBD1 | . | TRBJ2-7 | TRBV29-1
CASSLDSANYGYTF | TGTGCCAGCAGCCTGGACAGCGCAAACTATGGCTACACCTTC | . | once | TRBJ1-2 | TRBV2
CASSQGGLAGARETQYF | TGTGCCAGCAGTCAAGGCGGACTAGCGGGGGCTAGAGAGACCCAGTACTTC | TRBD2 | . | TRBJ2-5 | TRBV28
CASSSPYDYGYTF | TGTGCCAGCAGCTCTCCGTATGACTATGGCTACACCTTC | . | . | TRBJ1-2 | TRBV6-5
CASSIQTGAHNYEQYF | TGTGCCAGTAGTATACAGACAGGGGCTCACAACTACGAGCAGTACTTC | TRBD1 | . | TRBJ2-7 | TRBV19
CASSYGQGVEPQHF | TGCGCCAGCAGTTATGGACAGGGGGTAGAGCCCCAGCATTTT | TRBD1 | . | TRBJ1-5 | TRBV10-2
CASRGTGVTEAFF | TGTGCCAGCAGAGGGACAGGGGTAACTGAAGCTTTCTTT | TRBD1 | . | TRBJ1-1 | TRBV12-3/TRBV12-4
CSVETGPTEAFF | TGCAGCGTTGAAACAGGTCCCACTGAAGCTTTCTTT | . | . | TRBJ1-1 | TRBV29-1
CASSGRTSGGSSAYNEQFF | TGTGCCAGCAGTGGACGGACTAGCGGGGGGAGCTCCGCCTACAATGAGCAGTTCTTC | TRBD2 | . | TRBJ2-1 | TRBV6-1
CASSLGRDRPGAHEQYF | TGTGCCAGCAGCTTAGGCAGGGACAGGCCGGGAGCCCACGAGCAGTACTTC | TRBD1 | . | TRBJ2-7 | TRBV11-2
CASSPTSTSTDTQYF | TGTGCCAGCAGCCCGACTAGCACTAGCACAGATACGCAGTATTTT | TRBD2 | few | TRBJ2-3 | TRBV3-1/TRBV3-2
CASSRRFLGQLSGNTIYF | TGCGCCAGCAGCCGAAGATTCTTAGGACAGCTCTCTGGAAACACCATATATTTT | . | . | TRBJ1-3 | TRBV4-1
CASSPPQGAYTEAFF | TGTGCCAGCAGTCCCCCGCAGGGGGCTTACACTGAAGCTTTCTTT | TRBD1 | . | TRBJ1-1 | TRBV28
CASSFSMEGLWQETQYF | TGTGCCAGCAGCTTTTCCATGGAGGGTTTGTGGCAAGAGACCCAGTACTTC | . | . | TRBJ2-5 | TRBV7-9
CASSSGTGNTF | TGTGCCAGCAGCTCCGGGACAGGGAACACCTTC | TRBD1 | . | TRBJ1-2 | TRBV7-9
CASSSGLAGVNEQFF | TGTGCCAGCAGTTCAGGACTAGCGGGGGTTAATGAGCAGTTCTTC | TRBD2 | . | TRBJ2-1 | TRBV28
CASSVTSVRTDTQYF | TGTGCCAGCAGCGTTACTAGCGTCCGCACAGATACGCAGTATTTT | TRBD2 | . | TRBJ2-3 | TRBV9
CASSQDGAGRELFF | TGCGCCAGCAGCCAAGATGGTGCAGGGAGGGAACTGTTTTTT | . | . | TRBJ1-4 | TRBV4-1
CASSGTSGGLSSTDTQYF | TGTGCCAGCAGCGGGACTAGCGGGGGGCTCTCTAGCACAGATACGCAGTATTTT | TRBD2 | . | TRBJ2-3 | TRBV5-8
CASSREDYGYTF | TGCGCCAGCAGCAGGGAGGACTATGGCTACACCTTC | . | . | TRBJ1-2 | TRBV5-1
CASSLTVNGNTIYF | TGTGCCAGCAGCTTGACAGTGAACGGAAACACCATATATTTT | . | . | TRBJ1-3 | TRBV9